This paragraph covers one T cell receptor (beta chain) sequence. As originally analysed: Using reference gene primer amplification, nucleated cell counts were estimated. This table comes from immunoSEQ multiplex PCR, and its TCRdb copy is limited to in-frame clones, with some not included. V, J and clone size are those of that table, while D and trimming were read from the DNA. The sample carries around 180,000 clones, less than 85% recorded once. This sample was included in a study of blood T cell repertoires in COVID-19. Study context: The analysed material was cDNA or gDNA that came from T cells, B-cell-depleted T cells, or PBMCs.

Participant reports of clinical history set cohort assignment. The CDR3 extends over 14 amino acids. The V end was cut by 6 bases, the J end by 3 bases, with 15 bases between. Per germline, CDR1 SNHLY and CDR2 FYNNEI. Sequencing was carried out using PBMCs or T cells enriched from blood (not recorded which). This receptor was identified in a man over 45 who had recovered from COVID-19. The chain is built from TRBV2 and TRBJ2-7; possible D gene TRBD1, 5 bases. The CDR3 region is CASRAGQGFYEQYF. As DNA, the CDR3 is TGTGCCAGCAGGGCCGGGCAGGGTTTCTACGAGCAGTACTTC. Full variable domain (rest looked up from reference TRBV2 and TRBJ2-7): EPEVTQTPSHQVTQMGQEVILRCVPISNHLYFYWYRQILGQKVEFLVSFYNNEISEKSEIFDDQFSVERPDGSNFTLKIRSTKLEDSAMYFCASRAGQGFYEQYFGPGTRLTVT.